This record concerns one T cell receptor beta chain sequence. Its target is unknown. These data belong to a study of cytotoxic CD8 clonotypes in ibrutinib-treated CLL. Broader study findings: Age-matched healthy donor levels were exceeded by baseline clonality, which tracked circulating CD8+ T-cell counts.

Here immunoSEQ multiplex PCR was the method, and the copy in TCRdb shows in-frame clones only, minus some. The table includes some 120,000 clones, less than 90% detected once. Germline V gives CDR1 MNHEY, CDR2 SMNVEV (reference sequence). With 5 bases clipped from V and 3 bases from J, the junction kept 5 bases outside the gene matches. This CDR3 has 15 residues. The TCR was taken from a human donor with chronic lymphocytic leukemia. The starting material was PBMCs, obtained after 24 months of ibrutinib treatment. The chain is built from TRBV27 and TRBJ1-2; 11 bases map to TRBD1. CDR3 DNA sequence: TGTGCCAGCAGTGCTAAGGGACAGGGGGACTATGGCTACACCTTC. It encodes CASSAKGQGDYGYTF.